A single sample gave rise to the 15 T cell receptor beta chains below, sequenced in a study of Ad26.COV2.S vaccination and SARS-CoV-2 variants. Libraries were prepared by immunoSEQ multiplex PCR; TCRdb keeps only in-frame clonotypes and omits some of them. Counted here are roughly 380,000 clones, roughly 90% occurring once; the ten biggest clones make up 3.5% to 4%. The treatment denotes: some 20 received Ad26.COV2.S at low or high dose, single or two shots; 5 received placebo; per-sample allocation not given. On day 63 after the first injection, vaccine and placebo recipients gave samples. Sequences were derived from peripheral blood, sampled in a trial of Ad26.COV2.S vaccine versus placebo. The origin of the receptors is a person between 18 and 60 years old who received the Ad26.COV2.S COVID-19 vaccine or a placebo.

This sequence joins TRBV3-1 (or the pseudogene TRBV3-2) and TRBJ1-1, with D hard to call. Per germline, CDR1 LGHDT and CDR2 YNNKEL (reference sequence). Trimming took 1 base from V and 1 from J, leaving 10 bases between them. This CDR3 region has 15 residues. CDR3 residues: CASSQVPGKNTEAFF. The DNA of the CDR3 is TGTGCCAGCAGCCAAGTTCCAGGTAAGAACACTGAAGCTTTCTTT.

This sequence joins TRBV9 and TRBJ2-3, with D hard to call. From germline, CDR1 is SGDLS and CDR2 YYNGEE. V lost 0 bases and J 2 bases, leaving 10 bases between the germline ends. This CDR3 comprises 15 residues. The CDR3 spells CASSVGVGPTDTQYF. CDR3 nucleotide sequence: TGTGCCAGCAGCGTAGGGGTCGGGCCCACAGATACGCAGTATTTT.

The V call is TRBV3-1 (or the pseudogene TRBV3-2), the J call TRBJ1-2; TRBD1 might be the D (5 bases). CDR3 size: 15 residues. Germline CDR1 and CDR2: LGHDT and YNNKEL (reference sequence). Trimming cost V 1 base and J 4 bases, with 13 bases left between them. The chain's CDR3 is CASSQVVQGGYGYTF. CDR3 bases: TGTGCCAGCAGCCAAGTAGTCCAGGGAGGCTATGGCTACACCTTC.

This clone was counted once. V usage is TRBV30 and J usage is TRBJ1-4, with D tentatively TRBD1 (5 bases). Germline loops: CDR1 GTSNPN, CDR2 SVGIG (reference sequence). V was trimmed by 7 bases and J by 4 bases, leaving 16 bases between them. The CDR3 covers 14 residues. The CDR3 DNA reads TGTGCCTACATGAACGGGACGGGTAATGAAAAACTGTTTTTT. It encodes CAYMNGTGNEKLFF.

The chain employs TRBV12-3 or TRBV12-4 and TRBJ2-7; either TRBD1 or TRBD2 may supply D (5 bases each). V was trimmed by 6 bases and J by 3 bases, leaving 12 bases between them. This CDR3 region has 13 residues. As DNA, the CDR3 is TGTGCCAGCAGCTACAGGACTCTCTACGAGCAGTACTTC. This sequence encodes CASSYRTLYEQYF.

The genes are TRBV7-3 and TRBJ2-3; possibly TRBD1 or TRBD2 for D (6 bases each). Germline V gene data show CDR1 as SGHTA and CDR2 as FQGTGA. Trimming stripped 5 bases from V and 4 bases from J, with 19 bases between. This CDR3 contains 16 residues. DNA for the CDR3: TGTGCCAGCAGCCAGTGGGTGAGAGGGGGGTCAGATACGCAGTATTTT. Encoded protein: CASSQWVRGGSDTQYF.

V is TRBV28 and J is TRBJ2-3; 15 nucleotides align to TRBD2. Looked up from germline, CDR1 is MDHEN and CDR2 is SYDVKM. J gave up 0 bases and V 5 bases, and 9 bases lay outside the gene matches. CDR3 length: 19 amino acids. CDR3 region: CASSPHGTSGGQSTDTQYF. The CDR3 nucleotides are TGTGCCAGCAGTCCCCACGGGACTAGCGGGGGGCAGAGCACAGATACGCAGTATTTT. Full variable domain (missing parts from reference TRBV28 and TRBJ2-3): DVKVTQSSRYLVKRTGEKVFLECVQDMDHENMFWYRQDPGLGLRLIYFSYDVKMKEKGDIPEGYSVSREKKERFSLILESASTNQTSMYLCASSPHGTSGGQSTDTQYFGPGTRLTVL.

The gene calls are TRBV28 and TRBJ2-2, with D hard to call. Trimming removed 6 bases from V and 1 base from J, with 12 bases in between. The CDR3 is 15 amino acids. The germline V gene has CDR1 MDHEN and CDR2 SYDVKM. The CDR3 spells CASRIRTGNTGELFF. The CDR3 bases are TGTGCCAGCAGAATTAGGACGGGGAACACCGGGGAGCTGTTTTTT.

V usage is TRBV5-4 and J usage is TRBJ1-2, with TRBD1 matching 9 bases. V dropped 3 bases and J dropped 2; count of bases not matched to a gene: 2. Germline CDR1 reads SGHNT; CDR2 reads YYREEE (reference sequence). This CDR3 contains 14 residues. CDR3 amino acids: CASSSGQGNYGYTF. Written as DNA, the CDR3 is TGTGCCAGCAGCTCGGGACAGGGAAACTATGGCTACACCTTC.

This chain joins TRBV9 and TRBJ2-2; D may be TRBD1 or TRBD2 (5 bases each). Trimming took off 0 bases at V and 10 bases at J, with 19 bases between the two ends. The CDR3 extends over 16 amino acids. Germline V lookup: CDR1 SGDLS, CDR2 YYNGEE. CDR3: CASSVAAPGRTAELFF. In DNA form, the CDR3 reads TGTGCCAGCAGCGTAGCGGCCCCGGGACGGACGGCGGAGCTGTTTTTT. The entire variable domain, with the rest obtained from reference TRBV9 and TRBJ2-2, is as follows: DSGVTQTPKHLITATGQRVTLRCSPRSGDLSVYWYQQSLDQGLQFLIQYYNGEERAKGNILERFSAQQFPDLHSELNLSSLELGDSALYFCASSVAAPGRTAELFFGEGSRLTVL.

The CDR3 is CASSLRGGRYEQYF. The DNA for the CDR3 is TGTGCCAGCAGCTTGAGAGGGGGGCGGTACGAGCAGTACTTC. V gene TRBV7-2 combines with J gene TRBJ2-7; D tentatively fits TRBD1 or TRBD2 (6 bases each). The CDR3 extends over 14 amino acids. V was trimmed by 3 bases and J by 4 bases, leaving 13 bases between them. The germline gives CDR1 SGHTA, CDR2 FQGNSA.

J is TRBJ1-5 and V is TRBV18; D might be TRBD1 (6 bases). Looked up from germline, CDR1 is KGHSH and CDR2 is LQKENI. Trimming pared 3 bases from V and 7 bases from J, leaving 16 bases between. CDR3 length equals 15 residues. The CDR3 sequence is CASSPALGGLQPQHF. The CDR3 DNA sequence: TGTGCCAGCTCACCGGCCTTAGGGGGGTTGCAGCCCCAGCATTTT.

This clone has just one count. V usage is TRBV6-5 and J usage is TRBJ2-3, with no clear D. V was trimmed by 5 bases and J by 0 bases, leaving 9 bases between them. The CDR3 is made up of 14 amino acids. From germline, CDR1 is MNHEY and CDR2 SVGAGI. CDR3 amino acids: CASSPRDSTDTQYF. CDR3 bases: TGTGCCAGCAGTCCCCGCGACAGCACAGATACGCAGTATTTT.

The chain employs TRBV4-2 and TRBJ2-1; D remains ambiguous. CDR3 length equals 13 residues. Germline values: CDR1 LGHNA, CDR2 YNFKEQ. Trimming left V 4 bases short and J 2 bases short, with 6 bases between. The CDR3 loop reads CASSPTAYNEQFF. CDR3 bases: TGTGCCAGCAGCCCTACGGCCTACAATGAGCAGTTCTTC.

The chain combines TRBV9 with TRBJ2-5; a possible D gene is TRBD2 (5 bases). There are 15 residues in the CDR3. Trimming shortened V by 4 bases and J by 0 bases, and 13 bases separated the two germline ends. Germline assignment: CDR1 SGDLS and CDR2 YYNGEE. CDR3: CASSPSGSHQETQYF. The DNA of the CDR3 is TGTGCCAGCAGCCCAAGCGGAAGCCACCAAGAGACCCAGTACTTC. The full variable domain, with the rest looked up from reference TRBV9 and TRBJ2-5, is DSGVTQTPKHLITATGQRVTLRCSPRSGDLSVYWYQQSLDQGLQFLIQYYNGEERAKGNILERFSAQQFPDLHSELNLSSLELGDSALYFCASSPSGSHQETQYFGPGTRLLVL.